The 13 T cell receptor beta chains presented below share a single source sample, sequenced in a study of brain T cells in children with intractable seizures. Sequencing used immunoSEQ multiplex PCR; TCRdb keeps in-frame clones, though not all of them. The sample contains 110,000 or so clones, approximately 94% of which appear only once. The specimen comprised peripheral blood, sampled at surgery. These receptors all come from a boy in the first two years of life with hemimegalencephaly and intractable seizures.

This clone showed up just once. The chain recombines TRBV3-1 (or the pseudogene TRBV3-2) with TRBJ2-5; 12 bases fit TRBD2. V lost 5 bases to trimming and J lost 3 bases; unmatched junction nucleotides: 10. The CDR3 has 17 residues. The germline CDR1 and CDR2 sequences are LGHDT and YNNKEL (reference sequence). The CDR3 DNA reads as TGTGCCAGCAGCTCACGACTAGCGGGAGCTTGGGAAGAGACCCAGTACTTC. Translating gives CASSSRLAGAWEETQYF.

The chain joins TRBV5-4 to TRBJ1-2; no reliable D call. The CDR3 runs 14 residues. V was clipped by 4 bases and J by 4 bases, with 14 bases between them. The germline CDR1 and CDR2 sequences are SGHNT and YYREEE (reference sequence). The chain's CDR3 is CASSDDATVYGYTF. Here the CDR3 DNA reads TGTGCCAGCAGCGACGATGCGACGGTCTATGGCTACACCTTC.

This clone was observed a single time. The chain joins TRBV28 to TRBJ1-2; D not resolved. V shed 5 bases and J shed 6 bases, with 10 bases lying between them. Germline CDR1 MDHEN, CDR2 SYDVKM. The CDR3 runs to 12 residues. CDR3 sequence reads: CASSTPGNGYTF. CDR3 coding DNA: TGTGCCAGCAGTACCCCAGGAAATGGCTACACCTTC.

The J gene is TRBJ2-2, the V gene TRBV7-9, with D tentatively TRBD2 (5 bases). The CDR3 runs 15 residues. Germline CDR1 reads SEHNR; CDR2 reads FQNEAQ (reference sequence). The V gene lost 3 bases and the J gene lost 1 base, with 9 bases spanning the gap. This CDR3 reads CASSLTTLNTGELFF. As DNA, the CDR3 is TGTGCCAGCAGCTTGACTACCCTGAACACCGGGGAGCTGTTTTTT.

The chain is built from TRBV5-1 and TRBJ1-1; 7 positions agree with TRBD1. With V trimmed by 4 bases and J by 6 bases, 12 bases remained unmatched. The CDR3 sequence is 15 residues long. The V gene's germline CDR1 is SGHRS and CDR2 YFSETQ. This CDR3 reads CASSPADRDGSEAFF. CDR3 sequence (DNA): TGCGCCAGCAGCCCTGCCGACAGGGATGGGTCTGAAGCTTTCTTT.

The rearrangement joins TRBV28 to TRBJ1-3; a possible D gene is TRBD1 (6 bases). Germline V gene sequence: CDR1 MDHEN, CDR2 SYDVKM. CDR3 length: 18 residues. The V end lost 1 base, the J end lost 3 bases, and 19 bases lay between the germline ends. This CDR3 is CASSLSPSLTGHGNTIYF. As DNA, the CDR3 is TGTGCCAGCAGTTTATCCCCCTCCCTTACAGGGCATGGAAACACCATATATTTT. The entire variable domain, with the rest obtained from reference TRBV28 and TRBJ1-3, is as follows: DVKVTQSSRYLVKRTGEKVFLECVQDMDHENMFWYRQDPGLGLRLIYFSYDVKMKEKGDIPEGYSVSREKKERFSLILESASTNQTSMYLCASSLSPSLTGHGNTIYFGEGSWLTVV.

This sequence joins TRBV12-5 and TRBJ1-1; D is unclear. V shed 0 bases and J shed 4 bases, with 15 bases lying between them. This CDR3 has 16 residues. Germline V gives CDR1 LGHNT, CDR2 FRNRAP. This CDR3 is CASGLVLGLSSTEAFF. The CDR3 DNA sequence: TGTGCTAGTGGTTTGGTACTCGGGCTATCCTCCACTGAAGCTTTCTTT.

V gene TRBV28 combines with J gene TRBJ2-4; D is perhaps TRBD1 (6 bases). Germline V gene sequence: CDR1 MDHEN, CDR2 SYDVKM. Deletions cut 4 bases from V and 5 bases from J, with 18 bases between. The CDR3 totals 16 residues. CDR3 sequence reads: CASSSDEQGRENIQYF. CDR3 DNA: TGTGCCAGCAGTTCAGACGAACAGGGACGGGAAAACATTCAGTACTTC. Together with reference TRBV28 and TRBJ2-4, the CDR3 gives the full variable domain: DVKVTQSSRYLVKRTGEKVFLECVQDMDHENMFWYRQDPGLGLRLIYFSYDVKMKEKGDIPEGYSVSREKKERFSLILESASTNQTSMYLCASSSDEQGRENIQYFGAGTRLSVL.

The rearrangement links TRBV30 to TRBJ2-3; D gene uncertain. V lost 0 bases, J lost 0 bases, and 10 bases lay in between. This CDR3 region has 15 residues. Germline assignment: CDR1 GTSNPN and CDR2 SVGIG (reference sequence). The CDR3 sequence: CAWSVRKASTDTQYF. CDR3 coding DNA: TGTGCCTGGAGTGTACGCAAGGCTAGCACAGATACGCAGTATTTT.

The rearrangement uses TRBV11-2 and TRBJ1-2; the D is unclear. Germline V lookup: CDR1 SGHAT, CDR2 FQNNGV. Trimming stripped 3 bases from V and 8 bases from J, with 13 bases between. The CDR3 consists of 13 residues. The CDR3, as DNA: TGTGCCAGCAGCTTGGAGGGTCGGAGGGGCTACACCTTC. This encodes CASSLEGRRGYTF.

The chain combines TRBV19 with TRBJ2-1, with D tentatively TRBD1 or TRBD2 (5 bases each). Germline-derived CDR1 and CDR2 are LNHDA and SQIVND (reference sequence). V lost 3 bases and J lost 1, with 10 bases in between. The CDR3 consists of 15 residues. The CDR3 loop reads CASSMGRLSYNEQFF. The CDR3 region has the DNA TGTGCCAGTAGTATGGGACGCCTTTCCTACAATGAGCAGTTCTTC.

This chain links TRBV12-3 or TRBV12-4 with TRBJ1-2; D not certain. The CDR3 sequence is 12 residues long. Trimming cost V 6 bases and J 7 bases, with 12 bases left between them. CDR3: CASSPIWVGYTF. For the CDR3, the DNA is TGTGCCAGCAGCCCGATCTGGGTTGGCTACACCTTC.

This clone is labeled as medium-sized. The chain is built from TRBV10-2 and TRBJ2-2; possible D gene TRBD2, 6 bases. Germline V gene data show CDR1 as WSHSY and CDR2 as SAAADI. The CDR3 totals 14 residues. Trimming shortened V by 7 bases and J by 1 base, and 10 bases separated the two germline ends. CDR3 bases: TGCGCCAGCACGGGACTCTTGAACACCGGGGAGCTGTTTTTT. It is translated as CASTGLLNTGELFF.